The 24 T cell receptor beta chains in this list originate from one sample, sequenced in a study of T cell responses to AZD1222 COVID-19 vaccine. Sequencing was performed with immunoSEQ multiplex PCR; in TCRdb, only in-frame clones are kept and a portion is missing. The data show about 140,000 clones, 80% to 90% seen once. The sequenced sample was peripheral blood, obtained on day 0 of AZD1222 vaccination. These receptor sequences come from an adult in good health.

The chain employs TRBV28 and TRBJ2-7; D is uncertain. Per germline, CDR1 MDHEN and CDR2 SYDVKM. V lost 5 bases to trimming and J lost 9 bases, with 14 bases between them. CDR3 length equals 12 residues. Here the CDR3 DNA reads TGTGCCAGCAGTCCATACTTGCCTGCGCAGTACTTC. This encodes CASSPYLPAQYF.

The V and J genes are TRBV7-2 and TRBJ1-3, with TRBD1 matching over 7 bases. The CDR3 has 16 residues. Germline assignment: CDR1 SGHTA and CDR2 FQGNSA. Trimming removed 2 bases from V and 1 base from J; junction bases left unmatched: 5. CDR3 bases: TGTGCCAGCAGCTTAAACAGGGGCCTGTCTGGAAACACCATATATTTT. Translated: CASSLNRGLSGNTIYF.

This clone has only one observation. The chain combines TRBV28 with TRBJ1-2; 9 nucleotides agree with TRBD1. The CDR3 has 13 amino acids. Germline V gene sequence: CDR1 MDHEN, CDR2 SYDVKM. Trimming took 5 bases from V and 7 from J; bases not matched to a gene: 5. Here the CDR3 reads CASSPGTGFGYTF. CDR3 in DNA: TGTGCCAGCAGTCCCGGGACAGGGTTTGGCTACACCTTC.

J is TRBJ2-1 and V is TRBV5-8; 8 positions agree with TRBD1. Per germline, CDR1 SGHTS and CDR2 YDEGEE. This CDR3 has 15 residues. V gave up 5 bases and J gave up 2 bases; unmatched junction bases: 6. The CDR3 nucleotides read TGTGCCAGCAGTAAACAGGGGGAAGCCTACAATGAGCAGTTCTTC. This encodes CASSKQGEAYNEQFF.

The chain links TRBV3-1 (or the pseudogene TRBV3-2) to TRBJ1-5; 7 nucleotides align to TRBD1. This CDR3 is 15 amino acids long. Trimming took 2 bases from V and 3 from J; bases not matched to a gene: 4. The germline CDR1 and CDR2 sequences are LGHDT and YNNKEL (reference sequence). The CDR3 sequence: CASSQSGQLNQPQHF. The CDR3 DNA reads TGTGCCAGCAGCCAATCGGGACAGCTCAATCAGCCCCAGCATTTT.

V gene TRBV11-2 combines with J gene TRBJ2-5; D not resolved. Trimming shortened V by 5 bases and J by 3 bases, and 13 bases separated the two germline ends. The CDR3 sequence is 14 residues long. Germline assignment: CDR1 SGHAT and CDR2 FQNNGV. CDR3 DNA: TGTGCCAGCAGCCCACAGTGGACGGAAGAGACCCAGTACTTC. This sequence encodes CASSPQWTEETQYF.

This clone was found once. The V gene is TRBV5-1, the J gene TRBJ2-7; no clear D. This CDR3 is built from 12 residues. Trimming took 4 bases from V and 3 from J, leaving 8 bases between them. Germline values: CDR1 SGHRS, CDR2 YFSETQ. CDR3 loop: CASSLTDYEQYF. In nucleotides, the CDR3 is TGCGCCAGCAGCCTGACGGACTACGAGCAGTACTTC.

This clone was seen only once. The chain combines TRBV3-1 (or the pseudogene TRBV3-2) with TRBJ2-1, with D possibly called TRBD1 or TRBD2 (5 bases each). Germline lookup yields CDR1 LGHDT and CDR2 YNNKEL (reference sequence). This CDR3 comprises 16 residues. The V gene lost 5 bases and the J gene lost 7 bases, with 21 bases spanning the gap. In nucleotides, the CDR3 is TGTGCCAGCAGCTCTGGTCGGGACCAGACGTGGAATGAGCAGTTCTTC. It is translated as CASSSGRDQTWNEQFF.

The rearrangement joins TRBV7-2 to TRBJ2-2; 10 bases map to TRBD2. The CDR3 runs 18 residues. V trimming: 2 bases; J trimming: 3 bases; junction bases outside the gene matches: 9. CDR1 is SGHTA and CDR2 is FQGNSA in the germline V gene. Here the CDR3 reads CASSLSPSGRGYTGELFF. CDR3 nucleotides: TGTGCCAGCAGCTTATCTCCTAGCGGGAGAGGGTACACCGGGGAGCTGTTTTTT.

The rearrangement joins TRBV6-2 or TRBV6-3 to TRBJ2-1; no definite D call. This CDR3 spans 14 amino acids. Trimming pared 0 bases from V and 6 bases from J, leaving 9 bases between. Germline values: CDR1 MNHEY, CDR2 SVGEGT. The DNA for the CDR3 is TGTGCCAGCAGTTACTCGATAGGGCGCAATGAGCAGTTCTTC. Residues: CASSYSIGRNEQFF.

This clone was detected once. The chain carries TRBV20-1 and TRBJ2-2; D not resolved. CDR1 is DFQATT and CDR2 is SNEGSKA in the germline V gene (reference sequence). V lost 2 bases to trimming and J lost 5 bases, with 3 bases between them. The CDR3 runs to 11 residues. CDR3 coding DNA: TGCAGTGCTAGACAAACCGGGGAGCTGTTTTTT. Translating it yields CSARQTGELFF.

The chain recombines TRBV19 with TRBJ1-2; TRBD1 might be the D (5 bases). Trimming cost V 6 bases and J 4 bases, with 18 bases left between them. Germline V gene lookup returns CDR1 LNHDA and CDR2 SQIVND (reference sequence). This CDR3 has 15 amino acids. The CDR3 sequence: CASSPIRTGAYGYTF. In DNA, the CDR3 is TGTGCCAGTAGCCCCATACGAACAGGAGCCTATGGCTACACCTTC.

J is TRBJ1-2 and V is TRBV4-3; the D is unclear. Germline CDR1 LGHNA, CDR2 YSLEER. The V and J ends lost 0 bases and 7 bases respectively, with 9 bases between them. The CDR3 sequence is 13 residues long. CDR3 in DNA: TGCGCCAGCAGCCAAGATGGGGTTTTTGGCTACACCTTC. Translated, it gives CASSQDGVFGYTF.

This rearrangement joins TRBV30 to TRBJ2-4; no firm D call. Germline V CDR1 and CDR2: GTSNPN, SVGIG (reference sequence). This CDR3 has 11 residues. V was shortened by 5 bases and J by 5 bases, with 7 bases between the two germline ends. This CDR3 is CAWHLENIQYF. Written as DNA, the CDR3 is TGTGCCTGGCACTTGGAAAACATTCAGTACTTC.

The CDR3 loop reads CASSPQLTDTQYF. The CDR3 DNA reads TGTGCCAGCAGTCCGCAACTCACAGATACGCAGTATTTT. This chain joins TRBV12-3 or TRBV12-4 and TRBJ2-3; no clear D. The CDR3 contains 13 residues. The V gene lost 5 bases and the J gene lost 2 bases, with 8 bases spanning the gap.

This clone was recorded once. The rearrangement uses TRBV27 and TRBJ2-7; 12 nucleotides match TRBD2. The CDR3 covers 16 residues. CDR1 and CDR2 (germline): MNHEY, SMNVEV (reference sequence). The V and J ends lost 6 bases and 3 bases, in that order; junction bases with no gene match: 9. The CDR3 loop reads CASSPGRTSGVYEQYF. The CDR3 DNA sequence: TGTGCCAGCAGCCCAGGGCGGACTAGCGGGGTCTACGAGCAGTACTTC.

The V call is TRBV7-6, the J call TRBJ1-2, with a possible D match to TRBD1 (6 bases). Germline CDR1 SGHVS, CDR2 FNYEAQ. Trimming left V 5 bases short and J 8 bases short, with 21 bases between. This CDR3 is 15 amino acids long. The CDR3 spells CASSLGDTHHGGYTF. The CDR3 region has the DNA TGTGCCAGCAGCCTAGGGGACACCCACCACGGGGGCTACACCTTC.

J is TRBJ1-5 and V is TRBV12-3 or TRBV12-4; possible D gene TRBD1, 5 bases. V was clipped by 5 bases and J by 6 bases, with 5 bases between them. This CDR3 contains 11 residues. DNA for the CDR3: TGTGCCAGCAGTGGGGGTCAGCCCCAGCATTTT. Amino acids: CASSGGQPQHF.

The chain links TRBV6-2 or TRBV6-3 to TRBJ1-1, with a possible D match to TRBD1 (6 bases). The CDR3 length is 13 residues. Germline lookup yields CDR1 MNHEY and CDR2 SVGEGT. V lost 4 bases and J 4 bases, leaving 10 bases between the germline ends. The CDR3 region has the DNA TGTGCCAGCAGTTCAGGGGATACCACTGAAGCTTTCTTT. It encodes CASSSGDTTEAFF.

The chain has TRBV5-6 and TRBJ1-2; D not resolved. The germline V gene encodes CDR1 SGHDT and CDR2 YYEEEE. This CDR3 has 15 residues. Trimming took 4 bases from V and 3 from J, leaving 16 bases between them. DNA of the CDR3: TGTGCCAGCAGCCCATACGAGGTATTTGACTATGGCTACACCTTC. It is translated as CASSPYEVFDYGYTF.

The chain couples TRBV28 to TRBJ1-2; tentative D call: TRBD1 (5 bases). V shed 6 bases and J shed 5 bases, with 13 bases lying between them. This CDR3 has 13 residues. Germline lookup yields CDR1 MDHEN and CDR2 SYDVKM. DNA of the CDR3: TGTGCCAGCAGGGCAGGGTGGGGATATGGCTACACCTTC. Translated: CASRAGWGYGYTF.

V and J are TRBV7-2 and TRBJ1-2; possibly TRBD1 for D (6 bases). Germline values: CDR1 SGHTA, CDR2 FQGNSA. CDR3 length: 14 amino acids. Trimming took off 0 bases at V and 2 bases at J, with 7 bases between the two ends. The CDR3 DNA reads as TGTGCCAGCAGCTTAGCGGGGGGCAACTATGGCTACACCTTC. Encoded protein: CASSLAGGNYGYTF.

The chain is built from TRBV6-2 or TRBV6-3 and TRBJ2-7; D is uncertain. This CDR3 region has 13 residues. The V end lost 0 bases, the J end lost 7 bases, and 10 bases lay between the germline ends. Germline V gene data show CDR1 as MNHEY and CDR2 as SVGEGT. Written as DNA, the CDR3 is TGTGCCAGCAGTTACTCAGAGTCTCGGGAGCAGTACTTC. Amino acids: CASSYSESREQYF.

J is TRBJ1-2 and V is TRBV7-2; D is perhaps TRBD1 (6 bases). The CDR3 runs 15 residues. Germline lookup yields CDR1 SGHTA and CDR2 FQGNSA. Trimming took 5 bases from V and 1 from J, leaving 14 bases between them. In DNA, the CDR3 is TGTGCCAGCAGCCCCGACAGGATTAGTAACTATGGCTACACCTTC. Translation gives CASSPDRISNYGYTF.